The clone carrying this T cell receptor beta chain was observed a few times. What it binds is unknown. This specimen belongs to a study of beta chain features in type 1 diabetes. Study-wide background: Cells sorted and examined across all samples totaled 90 million to 120 million.

Per donor, one heparinised blood draw averaged about 110 mL. The CDR3 consists of 15 residues. Trimming took 6 bases from V and 2 from J; bases not matched to a gene: 6. Germline V CDR1 and CDR2: SEHNR, FQNEAQ (reference sequence). Study-wide findings and caveats: When Type 1 diabetes patients were examined, their TCRB CDR3s proved moderately but significantly shorter in all four CD4+ subsets.

cDNA synthesis used the whole RNA isolate, giving expressed TCRB sequences. Data came from immunoSEQ multiplex PCR; TCRdb stores just in-frame clones and leaves some out. The data hold more than 200,000 clones, with 16% observed a single time. Material for sequencing was naive CD4+ T cells from blood. This TCR derives from a man aged 30-40 years with type 1 diabetes. The chain recombines TRBV7-9 with TRBJ1-2; 10 positions agree with TRBD1. CDR3 nucleotides: TGTGCCAGCAGGCTGGGACAGGGGAGGAACTATGGCTACACCTTC. This gives the protein CASRLGQGRNYGYTF.